A single sample gave rise to the 28 T cell receptor beta chains below, sequenced in a study of molecular identifiers for immune sequencing clone quantification (dated by TCRdb to the late 2010s). Receptors were amplified or captured by PCR. The reads were generated on an Illumina HiSeq 4000. The public sequencing data were trimmed at Q25 with fastp and processed into clonotypes with MiXCR by TCRdb, which kept only in-frame beta chains. Every CDR3 protein is listed once, alongside the most common genes and DNA of its rows. For this sample there are approximately 670,000 distinct CDR3 sequences; less than 20% appear just once. In total, the top ten clones hold roughly 0.9% of the sample. Sequenced sample: naive CD8+ T cells from blood, with Jurkat cell RNA spiked in. Per the publication, the cell subset or site label means: FACS-sorted CD8+CD4-CCR7+CD45RA+ naive T cells. All receptors derive from a human donor in good health. Some libraries in this study had Jurkat cell RNA spiked in.

In the case of this clonotype: A much larger clone differs by one base, so this may be a read error. The chain employs TRBV20-1 and TRBJ2-5; a possible D gene is TRBD2 (6 bases). This CDR3 is 16 amino acids long. Deletions cut 1 base from V and 2 bases from J, with 17 bases between. Per germline, CDR1 DFQATT and CDR2 SNEGSKA (reference sequence). The CDR3 sequence: CSARGYRGGLQETQYF. CDR3 DNA: TGCAGTGCTAGAGGCTATAGGGGAGGCTTACAAGAGACCCAGTACTTC.

Only a few counts were recorded for this clonotype. This may stem from a read error, because a much larger clone lies one nucleotide away. The chain employs TRBV13 and TRBJ1-1; possibly TRBD1 for D (5 bases). Per germline, CDR1 PRHDT and CDR2 FYEKMQ (reference sequence). The CDR3 runs 15 residues. Here the CDR3 DNA reads TGTGCCGGCAGCTTAGGCCCCAGGGCGAACACTGAAGCTTTCTTT. Translated, it gives CAGSLGPRANTEAFF. Together with reference TRBV13 and TRBJ1-1, the CDR3 gives the full variable domain: AAGVIQSPRHLIKEKRETATLKCYPIPRHDTVYWYQQGPGQDPQFLISFYEKMQSDKGSIPDRFSAQQFSDYHSELNMSSLELGDSALYFCAGSLGPRANTEAFFGQGTRLTVV.

This clonotype was counted at least ten times. The J gene is TRBJ1-1, the V gene TRBV28, with a possible D match to TRBD1 (5 bases). Germline V CDR1 and CDR2: MDHEN, SYDVKM. The CDR3 loop spans 15 amino acids. The V gene lost 2 bases and the J gene lost 0 bases, with 10 bases spanning the gap. As DNA, the CDR3 is TGTGCCAGCAGTTTAGACAGATTCCTGAACACTGAAGCTTTCTTT. Its protein product is CASSLDRFLNTEAFF.

Comment on this clonotype: This may arise from a read error, as a much more abundant clone is one base away. The V gene is TRBV5-3, the J gene TRBJ1-6, with 8 nucleotides matching TRBD1. TRBV5-3 is labeled an ORF, and its function is uncertain. This CDR3 region has 18 residues. The CDR3 DNA reads as TGTGCCAGCAGCTCCACGGGACAGGTCAGCTCCTATAGTTCACCCCTCCACTTT. Translating gives CASSSTGQVSSYSSPLHF.

This clonotype occurred a few times. The CDR3 protein is CASGQVSYSNQPQHF. As DNA, the CDR3 is TGTGCCAGTGGCCAAGTTTCTTATAGCAATCAGCCCCAGCATTTT. The chain couples TRBV19 to TRBJ1-5; D is unresolved. Germline CDR1 reads LNHDA; CDR2 reads SQIVND (reference sequence). Deletions cut 8 bases from V and 0 bases from J, with 14 bases between. The CDR3 totals 15 residues.

This clonotype was recorded many times. The chain couples TRBV19 to TRBJ1-5; 8 nucleotides match TRBD1. Germline V CDR1 and CDR2: LNHDA, SQIVND (reference sequence). This CDR3 contains 12 residues. Trimming at V came to 9 bases and at J to 4 bases, leaving 2 bases not matched to a gene. The CDR3 DNA follows: TGTGCCAGCACAGGGGGTAATCAGCCCCAGCATTTT. It translates to CASTGGNQPQHF.

Many counts were recorded for this clonotype. The rearrangement joins TRBV5-1 to TRBJ2-7, with 13 positions matching TRBD2. The CDR3 has 15 amino acids. Looked up from germline, CDR1 is SGHRS and CDR2 is YFSETQ. V lost 4 bases, J lost 1 base, and 2 bases stayed unmatched. CDR3 loop: CASSRGLAGSYEQYF. The CDR3 coding sequence is TGCGCCAGCAGCAGGGGACTAGCGGGGTCCTACGAGCAGTACTTC.

The chain carries TRBV27 and TRBJ2-7; 10 bases line up with TRBD2. The CDR3 sequence is 15 residues long. V lost 3 bases and J lost 6; bases outside the gene matches: 8. Per germline, CDR1 MNHEY and CDR2 SMNVEV (reference sequence). In nucleotides, the CDR3 is TGTGCCAGCAGTTTTCAACTAGCGGGAACGGCCGAGCAGTACTTC. Its protein product is CASSFQLAGTAEQYF.

This clonotype was detected once. The rearrangement joins TRBV19 to TRBJ1-1; D may be TRBD1 (6 bases). Germline values: CDR1 LNHDA, CDR2 SQIVND (reference sequence). V was cut by 7 bases and J by 3 bases, with 24 bases left in between. CDR3 length: 17 residues. DNA of the CDR3: TGTGCCAGTAAGGGCCCGGCCACAGGGTCAAGGGACACTGAAGCTTTCTTT. Encoded protein: CASKGPATGSRDTEAFF.

The chain combines TRBV6-6 with TRBJ1-2; maybe TRBD1 (5 bases). CDR3 length: 12 residues. The germline V gene has CDR1 MNHNY and CDR2 SVGAGI (reference sequence). V lost 5 bases to trimming and J lost 8 bases, with 12 bases between them. Written as DNA, the CDR3 is TGTGCCAGCAGTCCGCTGGGGGACGGCTACACCTTC. Translating it yields CASSPLGDGYTF.

This chain uses TRBV7-9 with TRBJ2-5; 9 bases match TRBD1. There are 14 residues in the CDR3. V trimming: 5 bases; J trimming: 5 bases; junction bases outside the gene matches: 6. CDR1 SEHNR and CDR2 FQNEAQ come from the germline V gene (reference sequence). CDR3 in DNA: TGTGCCAGCAGCACGACAGGGGGGTCGGAGACCCAGTACTTC. Translation gives CASSTTGGSETQYF.

In regard to this clonotype: A much bigger clone sits one base away, suggesting this may be a read error. J is TRBJ1-5 and V is TRBV7-8; D may be TRBD1 (6 bases). The germline CDR1 and CDR2 sequences are SGHVS and FQNEAQ. The CDR3 loop spans 15 amino acids. The CDR3 sequence: CAGSLTGQYLQPQHF. CDR3 nucleotides: TGTGCCGGCAGCTTAACGGGACAATATTTGCAGCCCCAGCATTTT. The full variable domain, with the rest looked up from reference TRBV7-8 and TRBJ1-5, is GAGVSQSPRYKVAKRGQDVALRCDPISGHVSLFWYQQALGQGPEFLTYFQNEAQLDKSGLPSDRFFAERPEGSVSTLKIQRTQQEDSAVYLCAGSLTGQYLQPQHFGDGTRLSIL.

This clonotype was picked up many times. V usage is TRBV12-3 or TRBV12-4 and J usage is TRBJ1-5, with D unresolved. V was pared by 7 bases and J by 6 bases, with 10 bases between. This CDR3 spans 12 amino acids. CDR3 sequence (DNA): TGTGCCAGCACCGTTGGTGGTCAGCCCCAGCATTTT. It yields the protein CASTVGGQPQHF.

About this clonotype: A much more abundant neighbour one base away suggests this may be a read error. This chain connects TRBV25-1 to TRBJ1-5; 7 nucleotides match TRBD1. The J call is in doubt because the DNA end fits TRBJ2-3 better. The CDR3 runs 15 residues. Germline values: CDR1 MGHDK, CDR2 SYGVNS. As DNA, the CDR3 is TGTGCCAGCAGTGAACTCGGGACAGATGATCAGCCCCAGTATTTT. It codes for CASSELGTDDQPQYF.

This chain joins TRBV9 and TRBJ2-1, with D unclear. The CDR3 has 14 amino acids. Between the trimmed V and J ends, which lost 4 bases and 8 bases, there was a span of 16 bases. CDR1 SGDLS and CDR2 YYNGEE come from the germline V gene. CDR3 bases: TGTGCCAGCAGCCCCCAGGTCAAGGACGATGAGCAGTTCTTC. Protein product: CASSPQVKDDEQFF.

In this sample, this clonotype turned up a few times. The chain carries TRBV10-1 and TRBJ2-2; D is unclear. Germline V lookup: CDR1 WNHNN, CDR2 SYGVQD (reference sequence). CDR3 size: 15 residues. The V and J ends lost 8 bases and 4 bases respectively, with 17 bases between them. The CDR3 DNA reads as TGCGCCAGCCCAGTCTGGGTCCCGGGCACCGGGGAGCTGTTTTTT. Protein sequence: CASPVWVPGTGELFF.

On this clonotype itself: One end of the junction varies from germline; a read error may be responsible. The chain carries TRBV4-1 and TRBJ2-3; maybe TRBD2 (8 bases). Germline values: CDR1 MGHRA, CDR2 YSYEKL. This CDR3 has 17 amino acids. The CDR3 reads CASGQEGAGRAVDTQYF. The CDR3 DNA reads TGCGCCAGCGGCCAAGAGGGGGCCGGGAGGGCCGTAGATACGCAGTATTTC.

This clonotype was counted many times. J is TRBJ1-6 and V is TRBV4-1; D is uncertain. Germline values: CDR1 MGHRA, CDR2 YSYEKL. Trimming left V 6 bases short and J 0 bases short, with 18 bases between. This CDR3 comprises 18 residues. CDR3 loop: CASSQLGGKGSYNSPLHF. The CDR3 DNA reads TGCGCCAGCAGTCAATTGGGAGGGAAGGGCTCCTATAATTCACCCCTCCACTTT.

This clonotype was seen at least ten times. V is TRBV6-5 and J is TRBJ2-3; D perhaps matches TRBD2 (6 bases). Germline CDR1 reads MNHEY; CDR2 reads SVGAGI. CDR3 size: 15 residues. Trimming shortened V by 2 bases and J by 2 bases, and 11 bases separated the two germline ends. The CDR3 bases are TGTGCCAGCAGTTACGGTAGCGGCCCCACAGATACGCAGTATTTT. Translation: CASSYGSGPTDTQYF.

Details on this clonotype: This may arise from a read error, as a much more abundant clone is one base away. This chain joins TRBV4-3 and TRBJ2-3; unclear D gene. V was cut by 0 bases and J by 2 bases, with 18 bases left in between. The CDR3 totals 18 residues. CDR1 LGHNA and CDR2 YSLEER come from the germline V gene. CDR3 protein: CASSQDRVAPLTTDTQYF. The CDR3 DNA reads as TGCGCCAGCAGCCAAGATAGAGTGGCACCTTTGACCACAGATACGCAGTATTTT.

This clonotype was counted ten times or more. This chain connects TRBV20-1 to TRBJ2-7; TRBD2 might be the D (6 bases). This CDR3 spans 12 amino acids. CDR1 and CDR2 from the germline V gene are DFQATT and SNEGSKA (reference sequence). The germline V and J ends were trimmed by 6 bases and 5 bases, with 14 bases remaining between them. The DNA of the CDR3 is TGCAGTGCCATAGACGGGACTCACGAGCAGTACTTC. This sequence encodes CSAIDGTHEQYF.

Comment on this clonotype: Just one base apart from a much larger clone, this may be a read error. The CDR3 reads CASSYSDSYDEQFF. The CDR3 bases are TGTGCCAGCAGTTACTCAGACAGTTACGATGAGCAGTTCTTC. The rearrangement links TRBV9 to TRBJ2-1, with a possible D match to TRBD1 (5 bases). The ends were cut back, 5 bases at V and 8 bases at J, with 17 bases in the middle. Germline V gene lookup returns CDR1 SGDLS and CDR2 YYNGEE. The CDR3 runs 14 residues.

This clonotype was recorded many times. The rearrangement links TRBV6-4 to TRBJ1-1; 8 nucleotides agree with TRBD1. V shed 8 bases and J 3 bases; nucleotides not matched to a gene: 8. The germline gives CDR1 MRHNA, CDR2 SNTAGT. This CDR3 is built from 14 residues. The CDR3 loop is CASSRTGLDTEAFF. In DNA, the CDR3 is TGTGCCAGCTCCCGGACAGGGTTGGACACTGAAGCTTTCTTT.

This clonotype was observed a few times. The chain combines TRBV19 with TRBJ2-1; D perhaps matches TRBD2 (5 bases). Per germline, CDR1 LNHDA and CDR2 SQIVND (reference sequence). There are 14 residues in the CDR3. V lost 3 bases and J lost 0, with 6 bases in between. CDR3 residues: CASSIGSSYNEQFF. CDR3 coding DNA: TGTGCCAGTAGTATTGGGAGCTCCTACAATGAGCAGTTCTTC.

This clonotype occurred a few times. One end of the junction varies from germline; a read error may be responsible. The chain has TRBV27 and TRBJ2-7; TRBD1 or TRBD2 may be the D gene (6 bases each). The V gene's germline CDR1 is MNHEY and CDR2 SMNVEV (reference sequence). The CDR3 length is 15 residues. CDR3 region: CASSVSGGRDYEQYF. The DNA for the CDR3 is TGTGCCAGCAGTGTATCCGGGGGCAGGGATTACGAGCAGTACTTC.

V gene TRBV4-1 combines with J gene TRBJ2-1, with 9 bases aligning to TRBD2. The CDR3 extends over 16 amino acids. Germline CDR1 is MGHRA and CDR2 is YSYEKL. Trimming took 6 bases from V and 3 from J; bases not matched to a gene: 9. CDR3 sequence (DNA): TGCGCCAGCAGACCCACTGGACTAGCGAGCTACAATGAGCAGTTCTTC. Translation: CASRPTGLASYNEQFF.

The gene calls are TRBV27 and TRBJ1-1; D might be TRBD1 (5 bases). V gave up 6 bases and J gave up 0 bases, with 11 bases separating them. The CDR3 has 14 residues. The germline V gene has CDR1 MNHEY and CDR2 SMNVEV (reference sequence). This chain's CDR3 is CASRPTGLNTEAFF. In nucleotides, the CDR3 is TGTGCCAGCAGACCAACAGGACTGAACACTGAAGCTTTCTTT.

This clonotype was found a few times. The V and J genes are TRBV19 and TRBJ2-7, with TRBD1 identical over 7 bases. The V segment lost 5 bases and the J segment 9 bases; nucleotides outside the gene matches: 13. The CDR3 is 14 residues long. Germline loops: CDR1 LNHDA, CDR2 SQIVND (reference sequence). The CDR3 is CASSERGLGYRQYF. In nucleotides, the CDR3 is TGTGCCAGTAGTGAAAGGGGGCTGGGTTATCGGCAGTACTTC.